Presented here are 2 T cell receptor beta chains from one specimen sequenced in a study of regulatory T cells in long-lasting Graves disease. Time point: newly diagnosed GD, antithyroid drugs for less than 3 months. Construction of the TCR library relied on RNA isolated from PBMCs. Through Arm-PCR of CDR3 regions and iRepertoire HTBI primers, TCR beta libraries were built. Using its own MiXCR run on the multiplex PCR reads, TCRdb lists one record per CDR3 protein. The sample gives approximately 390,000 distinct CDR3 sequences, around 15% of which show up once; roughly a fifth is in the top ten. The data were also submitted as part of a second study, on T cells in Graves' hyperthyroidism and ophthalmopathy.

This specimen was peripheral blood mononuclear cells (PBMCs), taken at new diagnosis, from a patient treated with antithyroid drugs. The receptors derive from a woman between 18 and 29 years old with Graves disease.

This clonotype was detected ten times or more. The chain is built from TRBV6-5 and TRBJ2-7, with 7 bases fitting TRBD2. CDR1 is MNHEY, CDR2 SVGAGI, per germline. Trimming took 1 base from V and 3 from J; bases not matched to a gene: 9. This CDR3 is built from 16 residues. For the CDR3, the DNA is TGTGCCAGCAGTTACTTAGAGCGGGATGCGCACTACGAGCAGTACTTC. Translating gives CASSYLERDAHYEQYF.

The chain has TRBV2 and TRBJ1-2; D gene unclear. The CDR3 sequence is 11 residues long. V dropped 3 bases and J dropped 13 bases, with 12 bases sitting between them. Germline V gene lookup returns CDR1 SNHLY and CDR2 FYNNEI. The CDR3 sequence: CASSDLAAGTF. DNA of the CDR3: TGTGCCAGCAGTGATTTGGCGGCGGGCACCTTC.